The present T cell receptor beta chain was sequenced within a study of cytomegalovirus exposure and HLA in healthy donors listed by TCRdb under 2017. With respect to the entire study: An earlier analysis of roughly 500 of the donors reported 250 to 300 Gb of sequence data and 117 million unique TCR beta sequences from about 179 million T cells. Across approximately 420 genotyped donors of the cohort, an average of about 250,000 unique TCR beta nucleotide sequences per donor were sequenced, and 15% to 20% of those sequences were non-productive. Every discovery cohort repertoire had been produced on one sequencing platform. The number of typed donors differed by locus: 629-630 for A, B, C, DRB1 and DQB1; 500 to 550 for DQA1; about 600 for DPA1; and roughly 450 for DPB1. Rather than drawing on any new phenotypic data, the later analysis identified candidate immune exposures from TCR beta sequences and the way those sequences occurred across donors. In a later genetic analysis, genome-wide SNP genotypes for about 65% of the roughly 670 donors were used, and that subset was treated as a discovery cohort. The study used immunosequencing to profile the T cell repertoires of some 600 subjects and linked those repertoires to cytomegalovirus serostatus. An early release that covered some 640 HLA-typed donors contained around 300 gigabases of sequencing data and 85 million to 100 million unique TCR sequences. In a later analysis, previously published TCR beta repertoires from 666 donors were re-analyzed and high-resolution HLA genotyping was added so that TCR occurrence patterns could be studied. An earlier analysis of 587 of the donors used high-throughput TCR beta sequencing to judge whether each TCR beta V gene segment behaved as functional or pseudogenic. Class I and class II HLA loci were covered by the typing at four-digit resolution. Among the roughly 380 genotyped donors, approximately 81% belonged to the genetic ancestry cluster associated with self-reported Caucasian donors. Donor age, sex, ethnicity and CMV serostatus were compiled alongside the repertoire data. To predict cytomegalovirus infection status, the study combined high-throughput TCR immunosequencing, statistical association of individual TCRs with disease status, and machine learning. The aim of the study was to test whether cataloging public T cell receptors could identify signatures of past pathogen exposure. Several DR-DQ haplotypes were treated as single units for association and clustering because of strong linkage in the cohort. A separate validation cohort of roughly 130 different subjects was used in addition to the approximately 700-subject first cohort.

The CDR3 has 14 amino acids, counting the end cysteine and phenylalanine. Kept here is only the CDR3 DNA, which spans 42 bases and is read in frame from base 1. A distance of 13 bases separates the germline ends of V and J, which lose 6 bases and 1 base respectively. CDR1 SGHTA and CDR2 FQGNSA are derived from the germline V gene. Concerning this clone itself: Its antigen is currently not known.

Libraries were built with the immunoSEQ multiplex PCR assay. For the multiplex PCR, a mixture combining 60 forward primers for TCR Vbeta segments and 13 reverse primers for TCR Jbeta segments was used. Amplification of the CDR3 region of rearranged TCR beta genes was performed with a multiplex PCR assay on genomic DNA. The Illumina HiSeq System was used to sequence the amplified TCR beta libraries as 87-base-pair reads. Under the source paper's analysis protocol: A later analysis counted about 80 million unique TCR beta chains across the 650 to 700 repertoires, and some 11 million of these chains were shared by at least two donors. A nearest-neighbor algorithm error-corrected the raw reads and collapsed the reads into unique sequences, merging closely related sequences to remove PCR and sequencing errors. V, D and J gene segments were assigned by aligning CDR3 sequences to IMGT reference sequences. For a sequence to be retained, a match of at least six nucleotides was required to both a V gene segment and a J gene segment. A rearrangement counted as productive if the CDR3 had no stop codons and remained in frame with V and J, and every other rearrangement counted as non-productive. CDR3 was defined according to IMGT convention as the region running from the second conserved V-encoded cysteine to the conserved J-encoded phenylalanine. The earlier analysis of about 570 of the donors excluded any sequence lacking an unambiguous match to a single V gene segment. An earlier analysis of 450 to 650 of the donors called V segments functional above 56.7% productive rearrangements and segregating when the between-donor standard deviation exceeded 5%. To diagnose cytomegalovirus status from the catalog of TCR beta chain sequences, a statistical classification framework was built. In a later analysis, V and J genes were assigned by comparing TCR nucleotide sequences against IMGT/GENE-DB human TR gene sequences. In a later analysis, CDR3 sequences and most-parsimonious VDJ recombination scenarios were assigned using the TCRdist pipeline. In a later analysis, every TCR beta chain was defined by the combination of its CDR3 amino acid sequence and its V-gene family, and reads without a unique V-gene family were dropped. A later analysis removed several hundred highly shared, low-generation-probability nucleotide sequences to deal with suspected cross-contamination and a sequencing artifact. In a later analysis, a clonal expansion index for each public chain was calculated from normalized within-repertoire ranks of inferred template counts. In a later analysis, generation probabilities were computed using a VDJ recombination model fitted to out-of-frame rearrangements, and the results were checked against IGoR. Hypergeometric tests were used in a later analysis to score TCR-TCR, TCR-HLA and TCR-CMV co-occurrence, with a repertoire-size bias correction applied to the TCR pairs. In a later analysis, false discovery rates were estimated by permuting HLA or CMV assignments 20 times. In a later analysis, co-occurring TCRs were grouped using DBSCAN, with TCRdist sequence similarity added in when clustering inside HLA-allele-positive subsets. Repertoires with fewer than 30,000 or more than 120,000 public chains were left out of co-occurrence clustering, as were a handful of repertoires with anomalous nucleotide sharing. Entries here come from immuneACCESS through TCRdb and include only in-frame sequences with V and J called. Some clones fail to appear in such tables; in the studies checked, an unresolved V gene covers under half of the shortfall, and the cause of the remainder is unknown. V and J calls and clone size are as listed in that table; D and trimming were resolved from the DNA. The table kept for this sample lists under 150,000 clones. Of the sample, about 2.1% falls within the top ten clones.

The cohort comprised 710 or so healthy bone marrow donors. Cohort members were all nominally healthy when sampled, although unrecorded immune exposures were likely present. The donor tested CMV seronegative, placing the donor among the 300 to 400 seronegative members of the cohort. A peripheral blood sample was provided by each donor, and peripheral blood mononuclear cells were used for TCR beta sequencing. The Qiagen DNeasy Blood Extraction Kit was used to extract genomic DNA from the blood cell samples. The full study reports these points: Because HLA typing was missing for some donors at each locus, association tests included only the typed subset. The study listed 164 TCR beta chains as associated with cytomegalovirus. The cohort was sequenced for TCR beta chains only, and without alpha or paired-chain data the features that could be detected were limited. Linkage disequilibrium might explain the correlated functional status among segregating V segments, but an unknown experimental factor could not be excluded. In both the original and validation cohorts, the classifier was reported to diagnose cytomegalovirus status with high specificity and sensitivity. In a later analysis, several top co-occurrence clusters were reported to appear linked to parvovirus B19, influenza, CMV and Epstein-Barr virus. Some IMGT-functional V segments, including TRBV6-2 and TRBV6-3, could not be told apart with the 87-base-pair reads, so those segments were excluded. Most TCR sequences were observed very rarely across donors, whereas some public TCRs were present in many individuals. V-gene and J-gene trimming of TCR beta chains was associated with a missense DCLRE1C variant in a later genetic analysis, and the association was replicated in an independent cohort. Compared with equally common non-associated chains, HLA-associated TCR beta chains in a later analysis were more clonally expanded and had lower generation probabilities. A further reported finding was that TCR beta sequences accurately predicted the HLA-A and HLA-B alleles for most subjects in the first cohort. Assigning TCR associations to individual alleles was difficult when HLA alleles, especially DR and DQ, strongly co-occurred. Most CMV-associated TCR beta chains appeared to be HLA-restricted in a later analysis, and the HLA associations seemed to be driven largely by CMV exposure. In a later analysis, the rate of TCR association differed among HLA loci, with DRB1 alleles having the most associated TCRs and HLA-C alleles having the fewest. For the cohort, immune exposure information was limited to CMV serostatus. At a false discovery rate of 0.05, a later analysis linked under 20,000 TCR beta sequences to specific HLA alleles. According to a later genetic analysis, donors in an Asian-associated ancestry cluster had fewer N-insertions in productive TCRs than the approximately 700-donor mean. Roughly uniform sequencing depth across donors was assumed in presence/absence analyses, although this assumption may not hold. A cluster of highly shared sequence variants was judged likely to represent a technical artifact of the sequencing pipeline. The authors suggested that the approach could potentially be generalized to other disease states and immunological phenotypes. In vitro tests confirmed that a few of the cytomegalovirus-associated TCR beta chains recognize cytomegalovirus antigens. An earlier analysis of several hundred of the donors showed that most TCR beta V segments appeared in productive rearrangements either about 87% or about 30% of the time, which broadly matched IMGT annotations. Some 15 rarely observed V segments, including chromosome 9 orphons, were excluded from the earlier analysis of about 600 of the donors because counts were too low.

Sequencing was performed on PBMCs. The rearrangement joined TRBV7-2 to TRBJ2-7, with TRBD2 as a weak D call on 5 bases. The sequence derives from a woman aged 55-69 years in good health and CMV-seronegative. Here the CDR3 is given as CASSSSGESYEQYF. Read as DNA, the sequence is TGTGCCAGCAGTTCGAGCGGAGAATCCTACGAGCAGTACTTC.